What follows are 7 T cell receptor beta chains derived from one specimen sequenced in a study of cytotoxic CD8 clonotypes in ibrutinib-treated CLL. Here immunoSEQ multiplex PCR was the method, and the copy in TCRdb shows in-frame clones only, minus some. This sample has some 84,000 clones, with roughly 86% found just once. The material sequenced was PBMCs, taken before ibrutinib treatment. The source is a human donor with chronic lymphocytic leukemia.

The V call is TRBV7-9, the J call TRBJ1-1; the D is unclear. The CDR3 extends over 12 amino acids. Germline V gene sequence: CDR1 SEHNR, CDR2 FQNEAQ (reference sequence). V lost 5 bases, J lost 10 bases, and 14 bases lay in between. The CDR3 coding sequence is TGTGCCAGCAGCCCAGATACCCCAACAGCTTTCTTT. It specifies CASSPDTPTAFF.

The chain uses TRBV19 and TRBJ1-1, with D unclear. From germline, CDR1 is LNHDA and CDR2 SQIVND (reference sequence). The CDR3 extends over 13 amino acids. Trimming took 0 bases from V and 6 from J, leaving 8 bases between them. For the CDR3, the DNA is TGTGCCAGTAGTATAGATACAACAGCTGAAGCTTTCTTT. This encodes CASSIDTTAEAFF.

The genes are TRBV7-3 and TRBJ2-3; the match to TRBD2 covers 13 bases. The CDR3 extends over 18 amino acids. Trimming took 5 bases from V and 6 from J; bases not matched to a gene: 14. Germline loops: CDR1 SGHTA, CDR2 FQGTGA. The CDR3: CASSERPLAGGLRDTQYF. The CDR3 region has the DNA TGTGCCAGCAGCGAGCGGCCACTAGCGGGAGGGCTAAGGGATACGCAGTATTTT.

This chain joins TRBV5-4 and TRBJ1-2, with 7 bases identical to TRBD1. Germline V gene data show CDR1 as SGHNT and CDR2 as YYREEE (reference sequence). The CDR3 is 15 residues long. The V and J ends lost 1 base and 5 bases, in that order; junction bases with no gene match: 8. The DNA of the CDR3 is TGTGCCAGCAGCTTGTTTGACAGGGAAAGTTATGGCTACACCTTC. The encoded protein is CASSLFDRESYGYTF. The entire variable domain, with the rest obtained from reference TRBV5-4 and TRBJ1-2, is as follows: ETGVTQSPTHLIKTRGQQVTLRCSSQSGHNTVSWYQQALGQGPQFIFQYYREEENGRGNFPPRFSGLQFPNYSSELNVNALELDDSALYLCASSLFDRESYGYTFGSGTRLTVV.

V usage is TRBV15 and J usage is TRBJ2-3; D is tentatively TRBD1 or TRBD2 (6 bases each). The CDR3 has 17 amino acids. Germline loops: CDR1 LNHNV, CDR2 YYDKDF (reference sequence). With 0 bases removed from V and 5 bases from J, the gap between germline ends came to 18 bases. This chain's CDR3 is CATSRDRQAEGGDTQYF. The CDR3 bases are TGTGCCACCAGCAGAGATCGCCAAGCGGAGGGGGGAGATACGCAGTATTTT.

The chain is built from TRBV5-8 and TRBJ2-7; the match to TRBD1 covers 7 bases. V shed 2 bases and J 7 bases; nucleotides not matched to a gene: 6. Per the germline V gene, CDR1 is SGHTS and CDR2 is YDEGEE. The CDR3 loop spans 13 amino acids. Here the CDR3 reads CASSFEGADEQYF. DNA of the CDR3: TGTGCCAGCAGCTTTGAGGGGGCAGATGAGCAGTACTTC.

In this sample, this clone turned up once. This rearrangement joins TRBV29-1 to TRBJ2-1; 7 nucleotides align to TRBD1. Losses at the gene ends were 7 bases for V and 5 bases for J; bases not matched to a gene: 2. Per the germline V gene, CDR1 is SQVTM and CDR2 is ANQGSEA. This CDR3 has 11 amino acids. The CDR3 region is CSGGQNNEQFF. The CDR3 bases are TGCAGCGGGGGACAGAACAATGAGCAGTTCTTC.